Shown below are 28 T cell receptor beta chains from a single sample sequenced in a study of cytomegalovirus exposure and HLA in healthy donors (TCRdb year 2017). The library was generated by the immunoSEQ multiplex PCR assay. The multiplex PCR relied on a mix of 60 forward primers for TCR Vbeta segments and 13 reverse primers for TCR Jbeta segments. TCRdb mirrors the immuneACCESS table, restricted to in-frame sequences. Some clones are absent from its copies; in checked studies, under half trace to an unresolved V gene, and the reason for the others is unknown. This sample is represented by 95,000 to 130,000 clones; about 86% of them were singletons. Roughly 3.9% of the sample lies in the top ten. Sequenced material: PBMCs. The source is a woman aged 25 to 39 in good health and CMV-seronegative.

The chain couples TRBV10-3 to TRBJ2-7; TRBD2 aligns across 8 bases. The CDR3 loop spans 14 amino acids. V gave up 5 bases and J gave up 3 bases; unmatched junction bases: 6. The germline gives CDR1 ENHRY, CDR2 SYGVKD. CDR3 sequence (DNA): TGTGCCATCAGTCGAGCGGGAGAAGTCTACGAGCAGTACTTC. It is translated as CAISRAGEVYEQYF.

CDR3 coding DNA: TGTGCCATCAGTGATAGTAGGGGGGGAGAGACCCAGTACTTC. Amino acids: CAISDSRGGETQYF. The rearrangement joins TRBV10-3 to TRBJ2-5, with D tentatively TRBD2 (7 bases). Germline values: CDR1 ENHRY, CDR2 SYGVKD. V gave up 3 bases and J gave up 4 bases, with 12 bases separating them. The CDR3 spans 14 residues.

The chain combines TRBV11-2 with TRBJ2-5; 7 bases line up with TRBD2. This CDR3 comprises 14 residues. Germline V gives CDR1 SGHAT, CDR2 FQNNGV. Losses at the gene ends were 3 bases for V and 5 bases for J; bases not matched to a gene: 6. CDR3 sequence: CASSFGGIRETQYF. The CDR3 coding sequence is TGTGCCAGCAGCTTCGGGGGGATTAGGGAGACCCAGTACTTC.

V gene TRBV11-2 combines with J gene TRBJ2-7; perhaps TRBD2 as D (6 bases). The CDR3 runs to 14 residues. From germline, CDR1 is SGHAT and CDR2 FQNNGV. The V and J ends lost 1 base and 9 bases respectively, with 16 bases between them. CDR3 in DNA: TGTGCCAGCAGCTTAGCGGTAGCGGAACTGAGGCAGTACTTC. It is translated as CASSLAVAELRQYF. Looking up the rest from reference TRBV11-2 and TRBJ2-7 gives the full variable domain: EAGVAQSPRYKIIEKRQSVAFWCNPISGHATLYWYQQILGQGPKLLIQFQNNGVVDDSQLPKDRFSAERLKGVDSTLKIQPAKLEDSAVYLCASSLAVAELRQYFGPGTRLTVT.

The chain carries TRBV10-2 and TRBJ2-5; 16 bases map to TRBD2. The germline gives CDR1 WSHSY, CDR2 SAAADI. CDR3 length equals 20 residues. After removal of 3 bases from V and 4 bases from J, the junction contained 14 bases not matched to a gene. The CDR3 spells CASSDPGLAGGPVLGETQYF. CDR3 DNA sequence: TGCGCCAGCAGTGATCCGGGACTAGCGGGAGGGCCAGTTTTAGGAGAGACCCAGTACTTC.

The gene calls are TRBV28 and TRBJ2-3, with TRBD2 matching 8 bases. The germline V gene encodes CDR1 MDHEN and CDR2 SYDVKM. The CDR3 has 15 residues. The V gene end was trimmed by 4 bases and the J gene end by 2 bases; junction bases not matched to a gene: 5. CDR3 bases: TGTGCCAGCAGTTCAGGACTAGCCTACACAGATACGCAGTATTTT. Encoded protein: CASSSGLAYTDTQYF.

This clone was seen a few times. J is TRBJ2-3 and V is TRBV13; 8 bases map to TRBD2. Germline V gives CDR1 PRHDT, CDR2 FYEKMQ (reference sequence). This CDR3 comprises 16 residues. J lost 2 bases, V lost 6 bases, and 10 bases had no gene match. CDR3 DNA sequence: TGTGCCAGCAGTAACAGCGGGGGCGTTTACACAGATACGCAGTATTTT. Its translation: CASSNSGGVYTDTQYF. Full variable domain (missing parts from reference TRBV13 and TRBJ2-3): AAGVIQSPRHLIKEKRETATLKCYPIPRHDTVYWYQQGPGQDPQFLISFYEKMQSDKGSIPDRFSAQQFSDYHSELNMSSLELGDSALYFCASSNSGGVYTDTQYFGPGTRLTVL.

This chain links TRBV18 with TRBJ1-1; D unclear. This CDR3 spans 13 amino acids. Germline V gives CDR1 KGHSH, CDR2 LQKENI. Trimming cost V 3 bases and J 11 bases, with 16 bases left between them. The CDR3 is CASSPWSGMEAFF. Here the CDR3 DNA reads TGTGCCAGCTCACCCTGGTCGGGAATGGAGGCTTTCTTT.

V usage is TRBV2 and J usage is TRBJ2-1, with D tentatively TRBD2 (6 bases). This CDR3 is built from 14 residues. Germline V gives CDR1 SNHLY, CDR2 FYNNEI. Trimming removed 6 bases at V and 3 bases at J, with 12 bases between. The CDR3 spells CASRGAGIYNEQFF. The CDR3 coding sequence is TGTGCCAGCAGAGGGGCGGGGATCTACAATGAGCAGTTCTTC. The entire variable domain, with the rest obtained from reference TRBV2 and TRBJ2-1, is as follows: EPEVTQTPSHQVTQMGQEVILRCVPISNHLYFYWYRQILGQKVEFLVSFYNNEISEKSEIFDDQFSVERPDGSNFTLKIRSTKLEDSAMYFCASRGAGIYNEQFFGPGTRLTVL.

The chain couples TRBV6-1 to TRBJ2-1, with a possible D match to TRBD2 (6 bases). Trimming cost V 4 bases and J 6 bases, with 19 bases left between them. In germline, CDR1 is MNHNS, CDR2 SASEGT. The CDR3 extends over 16 amino acids. The CDR3 nucleotides are TGTGCCAGCAGTGCCCGGGACTTACTCCTATCCAATGAGCAGTTCTTC. As protein: CASSARDLLLSNEQFF.

This clone appeared a few times. The CDR3 reads CASREGLSEQYF. In DNA, the CDR3 is TGTGCCAGCAGGGAAGGTTTGAGCGAGCAGTACTTC. The J gene is TRBJ2-7, the V gene TRBV25-1; D call uncertain. Trimming cost V 6 bases and J 6 bases, with 12 bases left between them. CDR1 MGHDK and CDR2 SYGVNS come from the germline V gene. This CDR3 has 12 amino acids.

This chain joins TRBV6-1 and TRBJ2-1; TRBD2 is a possible D gene (6 bases). In germline, CDR1 is MNHNS, CDR2 SASEGT. Trimming left V 7 bases short and J 8 bases short, with 15 bases between. The CDR3 has 13 amino acids. CDR3 sequence reads: CASTLGTRYEQFF. DNA of the CDR3: TGTGCCAGCACGCTAGGGACTCGATATGAGCAGTTCTTC.

This clone appeared a few times. The CDR3 is CASSQERLAGYEQYF. The CDR3 DNA sequence: TGCGCCAGCAGCCAAGAACGTCTAGCGGGCTACGAGCAGTACTTC. This chain joins TRBV4-1 and TRBJ2-7, with 8 nucleotides matching TRBD2. The CDR3 sequence is 15 residues long. V was pared by 0 bases and J by 3 bases, with 4 bases of the junction left unmatched. Germline CDR1 reads MGHRA; CDR2 reads YSYEKL.

This clone was found once. V and J are TRBV9 and TRBJ2-5; D is unclear. The J call could be wrong; TRBJ2-7 is a better fit for the DNA end. CDR3 size: 16 residues. Germline-derived CDR1 and CDR2 are SGDLS and YYNGEE. This CDR3 reads CASSVSPEQNSYEQYF. CDR3 nucleotides: TGTGCCAGCAGCGTATCCCCGGAGCAGAATAGCTACGAGCAGTACTTC.

This clone was found a few times. This sequence joins TRBV27 and TRBJ2-5; 7 nucleotides match TRBD2. The CDR3 runs 13 residues. With 3 bases clipped from V and 4 bases from J, the junction kept 2 bases outside the gene matches. CDR1 is MNHEY, CDR2 SMNVEV, per germline (reference sequence). Here the CDR3 reads CASSFQRGETQYF. CDR3 coding DNA: TGTGCCAGCAGTTTTCAGCGGGGAGAGACCCAGTACTTC.

The V call is TRBV6-5, the J call TRBJ1-3; TRBD1 matches 10 bases. CDR3 length: 15 amino acids. CDR1 is MNHEY, CDR2 SVGAGI, per germline. V trimming: 2 bases; J trimming: 6 bases; junction bases outside the gene matches: 4. The CDR3 spells CASSYMTGGTNTIYF. DNA of the CDR3: TGTGCCAGCAGTTACATGACAGGGGGCACAAACACCATATATTTT.

The V gene is TRBV14, the J gene TRBJ2-1; D unclear. CDR1 is SGHDN, CDR2 FVKESK, per germline. The CDR3 covers 12 residues. Trimming took 3 bases from V and 6 from J, leaving 6 bases between them. CDR3 nucleotide sequence: TGTGCCAGCAGCCACTACCTCAATGAGCAGTTCTTC. It specifies CASSHYLNEQFF.

The rearrangement uses TRBV19 and TRBJ2-1, with 7 bases that match TRBD2. With V trimmed by 7 bases and J by 2 bases, 8 bases remained unmatched. The CDR3 loop spans 15 amino acids. CDR1 is LNHDA, CDR2 SQIVND, per germline (reference sequence). The CDR3 bases are TGTGCCAGTACGTCCCCTAGCGGACCCTACAATGAGCAGTTCTTC. Residues: CASTSPSGPYNEQFF.

The chain is built from TRBV7-2 and TRBJ2-7; 7 nucleotides match TRBD2. The CDR3 totals 15 residues. Germline V CDR1 and CDR2: SGHTA, FQGNSA. J lost 6 bases, V lost 2 bases, and 10 bases had no gene match. CDR3 nucleotide sequence: TGTGCCAGCAGCTTATCCCCGGGAGGCCCCGGCGAGCAGTACTTC. This translates into CASSLSPGGPGEQYF.

CDR3 amino acids: CASIGGNEKLFF. CDR3 coding DNA: TGTGCCAGCATAGGCGGGAATGAAAAACTGTTTTTT. This rearrangement joins TRBV28 to TRBJ1-4; D is unclear. The germline gives CDR1 MDHEN, CDR2 SYDVKM. CDR3 size: 12 residues. V lost 7 bases and J lost 5, with 8 bases in between.

The chain joins TRBV29-1 to TRBJ2-1; 14 bases match TRBD2. The CDR3 is made up of 14 amino acids. J lost 8 bases, V lost 6 bases, and 6 bases had no gene match. The germline V gene has CDR1 SQVTM and CDR2 ANQGSEA. The CDR3: CSVGGTSGSYEQFF. CDR3 in DNA: TGCAGCGTGGGCGGGACTAGCGGGAGCTATGAGCAGTTCTTC.

The rearrangement uses TRBV4-1 and TRBJ2-5, with D uncertain. TRBJ2-7 explains the end of the DNA better; the J call may be wrong. The CDR3 sequence is 14 residues long. Per germline, CDR1 MGHRA and CDR2 YSYEKL. DNA for the CDR3: TGCGCCAGCAGCCAAGATCAAATTAGAAGCGAGCAGTACTTC. Amino acid sequence: CASSQDQIRSEQYF.

The chain links TRBV5-6 to TRBJ2-1, with D perhaps TRBD1 (6 bases). Trimming pared 4 bases from V and 7 bases from J, leaving 6 bases between. CDR3 length equals 11 residues. Germline V gives CDR1 SGHDT, CDR2 YYEEEE. The CDR3 DNA reads TGTGCCAGCAGCCAGGGGAATGAGCAGTTCTTC. Residues: CASSQGNEQFF.

V usage is TRBV5-1 and J usage is TRBJ2-7, with unresolved D. V lost 5 bases and J 1 base, leaving 7 bases between the germline ends. Per germline, CDR1 SGHRS and CDR2 YFSETQ. The CDR3 totals 12 residues. As DNA, the CDR3 is TGCGCCAGCAGGACTGAGTCCTACGAGCAGTACTTC. Amino acids: CASRTESYEQYF.

The genes are TRBV6-1 and TRBJ2-6; 7 positions match TRBD2. The CDR3 totals 17 residues. Germline V gives CDR1 MNHNS, CDR2 SASEGT. Trimming at V came to 1 base and at J to 4 bases, leaving 7 bases not matched to a gene. The CDR3 region has the DNA TGTGCCAGCAGTGAAGTAAGGGGAGGGGTCGGGGCCAACGTCCTGACTTTC. This sequence encodes CASSEVRGGVGANVLTF.

Of note for this clone: The junction departs from the called germline gene at one end, perhaps through a read error. The rearrangement uses TRBV7-9 and TRBJ2-2, with D possibly being TRBD2 (6 bases). CDR1 and CDR2 (germline): SEHNR, FQNEAQ (reference sequence). This CDR3 contains 13 residues. Written as DNA, the CDR3 is TGTTCCAGCAGCCCCCGGGAGCGGGGGGAGCTGTTTTTT. Residues: CSSSPRERGELFF.

The rearrangement joins TRBV27 to TRBJ1-2; D may be TRBD1 (6 bases). V lost 4 bases, J lost 4 bases, and 13 bases lay in between. Germline CDR1 and CDR2: MNHEY and SMNVEV (reference sequence). CDR3 length: 14 amino acids. The CDR3 DNA is TGTGCCAGCAGTTCTTCAGGGGCTCGCTATGGCTACACCTTC. Its translation: CASSSSGARYGYTF.

V gene TRBV28 combines with J gene TRBJ1-4; perhaps TRBD1 as D (5 bases). This CDR3 spans 14 amino acids. Trimming took off 2 bases at V and 5 bases at J, with 9 bases between the two ends. Looked up from germline, CDR1 is MDHEN and CDR2 is SYDVKM. In DNA form, the CDR3 reads TGTGCCAGCAGTTTAGTCGGGGGGAATGAAAAACTGTTTTTT. Residues: CASSLVGGNEKLFF.